One and the same sample provided the 27 T cell receptor beta chains below, sequenced in a study of shared clonotypes between healthy human individuals (dated by TCRdb to 2018 to 2021). The library came from the immunoSEQ multiplex PCR assay. TCRdb holds this immuneACCESS table with in-frame rearrangements only. Some clones are missing; in checked studies, unresolved V genes explain under half, and the rest has no known cause. The sample profile shows about half a million clones; about 80% of them were found once. Of the sample, less than 15% falls within the top ten clones. Material for sequencing was PBMCs. The source of these receptors is a woman aged 40 to 55 in good health. Some clones in this sample may be carry-over from other donors' samples.

In this sample, this clone turned up a few times. The chain recombines TRBV27 with TRBJ1-2; D call uncertain. Deletions cut 6 bases from V and 0 bases from J, with 14 bases between. This CDR3 is built from 15 residues. Per the germline V gene, CDR1 is MNHEY and CDR2 is SMNVEV (reference sequence). The CDR3 DNA is TGTGCCAGCAGCCGTACTGGTGGAGCTAACTATGGCTACACCTTC. Its protein product is CASSRTGGANYGYTF.

This chain connects TRBV21-1 to TRBJ2-2; TRBD2 is the table's D call and was not checked against the DNA. TRBV21-1 is a pseudogene. The length of the CDR3 is 18 residues. The CDR3 spells CASSKRILKRVDTGELFF. CDR3 DNA sequence: TGTGCCAGCAGCAAAAGGATACTAAAGCGGGTCGACACCGGGGAGCTGTTTTTT.

The chain couples TRBV27 to TRBJ2-1; TRBD2 aligns across 7 bases. The CDR3 runs to 12 residues. V lost 7 bases, J lost 7 bases, and 4 bases stayed unmatched. Germline lookup yields CDR1 MNHEY and CDR2 SMNVEV (reference sequence). This chain's CDR3 is CASTSGGNEQFF. For the CDR3, the DNA is TGTGCCAGCACCTCGGGAGGTAATGAGCAGTTCTTC.

Concerning this clone itself: A single base separates this from a much larger clone, so it may be a read error. This CDR3 is also generated by other DNA sequences in the sample. This sequence joins TRBV30 and TRBJ2-7, with D perhaps matching TRBD2 (5 bases). Germline V gene sequence: CDR1 GTSNPN, CDR2 SVGIG (reference sequence). CDR3 length equals 13 residues. In DNA form, the CDR3 reads TGTGCCTTTCGAGGGAGTGCCAACTACGAACAGTACTTC. Translation: CAFRGSANYEQYF.

The chain combines TRBV7-3 with TRBJ1-1, with D uncertain. V lost 0 bases, J lost 5 bases, and 13 bases lay in between. This CDR3 region has 15 residues. Germline values: CDR1 SGHTA, CDR2 FQGTGA. CDR3 sequence: CASSLTRDSGTEAFF. CDR3 DNA: TGTGCCAGCAGCTTAACGAGGGATTCGGGGACTGAAGCTTTCTTT. Filled out from reference TRBV7-3 and TRBJ1-1, the complete variable domain reads GAGVSQTPSNKVTEKGKYVELRCDPISGHTALYWYRQSLGQGPEFLIYFQGTGAADDSGLPNDRFFAVRPEGSVSTLKIQRTERGDSAVYLCASSLTRDSGTEAFFGQGTRLTVV.

This clone appeared a single time. This rearrangement joins TRBV5-1 to TRBJ2-1; TRBD2 matches 12 bases. J lost 9 bases, V lost 3 bases, and 10 bases had no gene match. Germline values: CDR1 SGHRS, CDR2 YFSETQ. The CDR3 spans 16 residues. Here the CDR3 reads CASSWASGRAPGEQFF. The DNA for the CDR3 is TGCGCCAGCAGCTGGGCTAGCGGGAGGGCCCCTGGTGAGCAGTTCTTC.

In this sample, this clone turned up many times. The chain links TRBV15 to TRBJ2-3; D gene uncertain. Trimming took 1 base from V and 5 from J, leaving 10 bases between them. The CDR3 contains 14 residues. Germline V gives CDR1 LNHNV, CDR2 YYDKDF (reference sequence). The CDR3: CATSRGGIGDTQYF. CDR3 in DNA: TGTGCCACCAGCAGAGGAGGTATAGGAGATACGCAGTATTTT.

The chain is built from TRBV5-1 and TRBJ2-7; 10 nucleotides align to TRBD1. With V trimmed by 0 bases and J by 3 bases, 6 bases remained unmatched. The CDR3 spans 16 residues. Germline V gene data show CDR1 as SGHRS and CDR2 as YFSETQ. CDR3 residues: CASSLASGTGVYEQYF. The CDR3 nucleotides are TGCGCCAGCAGCTTGGCCTCCGGGACAGGGGTCTACGAGCAGTACTTC.

The chain is built from TRBV4-3 and TRBJ2-4; 7 nucleotides align to TRBD1. Germline V gene sequence: CDR1 LGHNA, CDR2 YSLEER. This CDR3 has 14 amino acids. V lost 1 base, J lost 12 bases, and 9 bases stayed unmatched. CDR3 protein: CASSQGGIEGAQYF. The CDR3 DNA follows: TGCGCCAGCAGCCAAGGGGGAATTGAGGGGGCTCAGTACTTC.

This sequence joins TRBV7-3 and TRBJ2-1; D gene unclear. The CDR3 loop spans 12 amino acids. Trimming left V 2 bases short and J 9 bases short, with 8 bases between. Germline-derived CDR1 and CDR2 are SGHTA and FQGTGA. The chain's CDR3 is CASSLGMGEQFF. CDR3 nucleotide sequence: TGTGCCAGCAGCTTAGGGATGGGTGAGCAGTTCTTC.

This clone was seen a single time. This rearrangement joins TRBV11-2 to TRBJ2-5; D might be TRBD1 or TRBD2, each matching 5 bases. This CDR3 has 14 residues. Germline V gene sequence: CDR1 SGHAT, CDR2 FQNNGV. Trimming removed 5 bases from V and 5 bases from J, with 15 bases in between. The CDR3 loop is CASSPSAWGETQYF. CDR3 nucleotides: TGTGCCAGCAGCCCCAGTGCGTGGGGGGAGACCCAGTACTTC. Full variable domain (outside the CDR3, taken from reference TRBV11-2 and TRBJ2-5): EAGVAQSPRYKIIEKRQSVAFWCNPISGHATLYWYQQILGQGPKLLIQFQNNGVVDDSQLPKDRFSAERLKGVDSTLKIQPAKLEDSAVYLCASSPSAWGETQYFGPGTRLLVL.

This clone was counted a few times. The CDR3 sequence: CASSRRDRGGETQYF. DNA of the CDR3: TGTGCCAGTAGTCGCCGGGACAGGGGCGGGGAGACCCAGTACTTC. The chain couples TRBV19 to TRBJ2-5, with 10 bases fitting TRBD1. J was trimmed by 5 bases and V by 5 bases; bases with no gene match: 8. Germline V gene sequence: CDR1 LNHDA, CDR2 SQIVND (reference sequence). The CDR3 is made up of 15 amino acids.

The rearrangement uses TRBV5-1 and TRBJ2-5; D may be TRBD1 (5 bases). Germline CDR1 SGHRS, CDR2 YFSETQ. The CDR3 length is 14 residues. The V end lost 1 base, the J end lost 4 bases, and 11 bases lay between the germline ends. The DNA of the CDR3 is TGCGCCAGCAGCTTGAGGCAGGGTGGAGAGACCCAGTACTTC. The encoded protein is CASSLRQGGETQYF.

This clone was observed a few times. V gene TRBV7-2 combines with J gene TRBJ1-1, with TRBD1 identical over 8 bases. Germline V lookup: CDR1 SGHTA, CDR2 FQGNSA. J gave up 4 bases and V 0 bases, and 4 bases lay outside the gene matches. The CDR3 covers 15 residues. CDR3 sequence (DNA): TGTGCCAGCAGCTTAGCGTCCGGACAGGGCACTGAAGCTTTCTTT. Its translation: CASSLASGQGTEAFF.

The V and J genes are TRBV29-1 and TRBJ2-1; 11 bases align to TRBD2. Trimming took 7 bases from V and 4 from J; bases not matched to a gene: 9. This CDR3 comprises 15 residues. From germline, CDR1 is SQVTM and CDR2 ANQGSEA. CDR3 sequence: CSASISGRAYNEQFF. CDR3 coding DNA: TGCAGCGCAAGCATTAGCGGGAGGGCGTACAATGAGCAGTTCTTC.

The sample holds many counts of this clone. This same CDR3 is encoded by further DNA sequences in the sample. V usage is TRBV30 and J usage is TRBJ1-5; D not certain. The CDR3 consists of 14 residues. The germline V gene has CDR1 GTSNPN and CDR2 SVGIG (reference sequence). V lost 0 bases and J lost 1, with 7 bases in between. The CDR3: CAWSVLASNQPQHF. CDR3 nucleotide sequence: TGTGCCTGGAGTGTTCTGGCAAGCAATCAGCCCCAGCATTTT. The whole variable domain, remainder taken from reference TRBV30 and TRBJ1-5, is SQTIHQWPATLVQPVGSPLSLECTVEGTSNPNLYWYRQAAGRGLQLLFYSVGIGQISSEVPQNLSASRPQDRQFILSSKKLLLSDSGFYLCAWSVLASNQPQHFGDGTRLSIL.

The chain couples TRBV7-3 to TRBJ2-7; D perhaps matches TRBD1 (6 bases). V dropped 5 bases and J dropped 5 bases, with 13 bases sitting between them. The germline V gene encodes CDR1 SGHTA and CDR2 FQGTGA. CDR3 length: 13 amino acids. The CDR3 DNA reads TGTGCCAGCAGCACCGGAACAGGGAACGAGCAGTACTTC. Protein: CASSTGTGNEQYF.

The CDR3 loop reads CASRTGLAGDNEQFF. CDR3 nucleotides: TGTGCCAGCAGGACGGGACTAGCGGGAGATAATGAGCAGTTCTTC. The chain links TRBV2 to TRBJ2-1, with 14 bases fitting TRBD2. With 6 bases clipped from V and 7 bases from J, the junction kept 5 bases outside the gene matches. Germline V gene data show CDR1 as SNHLY and CDR2 as FYNNEI. CDR3 size: 15 residues.

This chain links TRBV15 with TRBJ1-5; D is undetermined. This CDR3 is 16 amino acids long. The germline V gene has CDR1 LNHNV and CDR2 YYDKDF (reference sequence). Trimming cost V 1 base and J 4 bases, with 14 bases left between them. The DNA of the CDR3 is TGTGCCACCAGCAGAGGTCAGATTGATGGGAATCAGCCCCAGCATTTT. This translates into CATSRGQIDGNQPQHF.

This clone was detected only a few times. The chain combines TRBV5-4 with TRBJ2-7; D is uncertain. V was cut by 0 bases and J by 6 bases, with 10 bases left in between. The CDR3 loop spans 13 amino acids. Germline CDR1 reads SGHNT; CDR2 reads YYREEE (reference sequence). CDR3 residues: CASSLAPGVEQYF. The DNA for the CDR3 is TGTGCCAGCAGCTTGGCCCCCGGTGTCGAGCAGTACTTC.

The chain employs TRBV6-6 and TRBJ1-2; tentative D call: TRBD1 (5 bases). The CDR3 covers 14 residues. Trimming took off 7 bases at V and 7 bases at J, with 19 bases between the two ends. Germline-derived CDR1 and CDR2 are MNHNY and SVGAGI (reference sequence). The CDR3 DNA reads as TGTGCCAGCACCCGGGGGGAGGGGTATGGTGGCTACACCTTC. It codes for CASTRGEGYGGYTF.

This clone showed up just once. This chain links TRBV19 with TRBJ1-2; TRBD1 matches at 7 bases. Germline V gives CDR1 LNHDA, CDR2 SQIVND (reference sequence). The J segment lost 5 bases and the V segment lost 6 bases, leaving 6 bases of the junction unmatched. The CDR3 contains 13 residues. The CDR3 sequence: CASSPDREYGYTF. The DNA for the CDR3 is TGTGCCAGTAGCCCCGACAGGGAGTATGGCTACACCTTC.

This clone has just one count. The chain uses TRBV7-2 and TRBJ1-3, with D possibly TRBD1 on 5 matching bases. Germline CDR1 SGHTA, CDR2 FQGNSA. The ends were cut back, 1 base at V and 1 base at J, with 8 bases in the middle. The CDR3 is 15 amino acids. CDR3 sequence: CASSLGAGSGNTIYF. CDR3 DNA: TGTGCCAGCAGCTTAGGGGCAGGGTCTGGAAACACCATATATTTT.

The chain uses TRBV7-7 and TRBJ2-5; 7 positions match TRBD2. Unmatched junction bases numbered 9, after V lost 2 bases and J lost 3 bases. This CDR3 is 16 amino acids long. The germline CDR1 and CDR2 sequences are SSHAT and FNYEAQ (reference sequence). DNA for the CDR3: TGTGCCAGCAGCTTAATTGGGGGAGGGGCGGAAGAGACCCAGTACTTC. Translating it yields CASSLIGGGAEETQYF.

The table lists this clone with a few counts. The V call is TRBV6-5, the J call TRBJ1-1; D is undetermined. Germline V lookup: CDR1 MNHEY, CDR2 SVGAGI. V shed 8 bases and J shed 1 base, with 11 bases lying between them. The CDR3 is made up of 13 amino acids. The CDR3 sequence: CASSSAENTEAFF. Written as DNA, the CDR3 is TGTGCCAGCTCCTCAGCCGAGAACACTGAAGCTTTCTTT.

The CDR3 DNA follows: TGCGCCAGCAGCTGGGGACTACTCGAGGATACGCAGTATTTT. Its protein product is CASSWGLLEDTQYF. This chain uses TRBV5-1 with TRBJ2-3, with 7 bases aligning to TRBD2. This CDR3 spans 14 amino acids. Per the germline V gene, CDR1 is SGHRS and CDR2 is YFSETQ. Trimming took 3 bases from V and 6 from J; bases not matched to a gene: 7.

This rearrangement joins TRBV11-2 to TRBJ2-5; D remains ambiguous. Looked up from germline, CDR1 is SGHAT and CDR2 is FQNNGV. This CDR3 is 12 amino acids long. V shed 5 bases and J shed 5 bases, with 9 bases lying between them. The DNA of the CDR3 is TGTGCCAGCAGCCACGTCTTGGAGACCCAGTACTTC. This encodes CASSHVLETQYF.